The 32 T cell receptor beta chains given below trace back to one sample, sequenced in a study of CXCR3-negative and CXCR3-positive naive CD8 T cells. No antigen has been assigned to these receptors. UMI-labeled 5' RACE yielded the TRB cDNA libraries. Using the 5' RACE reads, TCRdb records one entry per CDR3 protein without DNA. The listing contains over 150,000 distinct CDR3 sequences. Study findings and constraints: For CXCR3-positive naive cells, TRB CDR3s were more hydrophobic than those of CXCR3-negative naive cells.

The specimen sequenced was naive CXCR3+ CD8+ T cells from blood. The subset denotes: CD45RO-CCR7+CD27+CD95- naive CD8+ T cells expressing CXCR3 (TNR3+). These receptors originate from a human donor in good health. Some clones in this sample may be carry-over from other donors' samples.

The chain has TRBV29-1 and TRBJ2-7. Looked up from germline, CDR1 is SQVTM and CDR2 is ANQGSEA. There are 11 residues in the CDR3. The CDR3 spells CSVDVSYEQYF.

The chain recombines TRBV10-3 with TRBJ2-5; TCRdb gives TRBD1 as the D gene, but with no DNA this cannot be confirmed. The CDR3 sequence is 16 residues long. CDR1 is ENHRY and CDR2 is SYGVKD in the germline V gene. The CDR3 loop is CAISEGTGGIRETQYF.

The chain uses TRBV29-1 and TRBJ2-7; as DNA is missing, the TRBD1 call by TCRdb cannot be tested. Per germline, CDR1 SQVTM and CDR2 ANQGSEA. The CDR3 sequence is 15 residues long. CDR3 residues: CSVEVTQGVVDEQYF.

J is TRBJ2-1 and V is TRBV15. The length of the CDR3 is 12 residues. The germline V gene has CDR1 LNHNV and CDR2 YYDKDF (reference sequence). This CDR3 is CAISLVGNEQFF.

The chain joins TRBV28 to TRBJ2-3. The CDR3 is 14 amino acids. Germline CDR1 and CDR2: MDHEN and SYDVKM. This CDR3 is CASSLRTFTDAQYF.

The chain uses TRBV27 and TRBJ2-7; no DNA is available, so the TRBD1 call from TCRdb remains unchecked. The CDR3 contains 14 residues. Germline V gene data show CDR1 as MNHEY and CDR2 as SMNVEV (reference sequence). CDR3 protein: CASRLSGAFYEQYF.

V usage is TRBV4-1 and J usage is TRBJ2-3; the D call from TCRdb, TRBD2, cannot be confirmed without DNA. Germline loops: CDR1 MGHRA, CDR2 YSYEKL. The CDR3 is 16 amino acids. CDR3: CASSQLAGPGADTQYF.

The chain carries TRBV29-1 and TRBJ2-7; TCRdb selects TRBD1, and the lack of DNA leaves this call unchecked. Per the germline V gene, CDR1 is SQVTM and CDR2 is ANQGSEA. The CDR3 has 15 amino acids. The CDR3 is CSVVLGDSNSYEQYF.

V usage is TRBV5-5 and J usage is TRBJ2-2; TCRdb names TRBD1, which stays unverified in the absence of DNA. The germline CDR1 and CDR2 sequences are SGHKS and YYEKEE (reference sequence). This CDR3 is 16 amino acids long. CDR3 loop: CASSWRISSGAGELFF.

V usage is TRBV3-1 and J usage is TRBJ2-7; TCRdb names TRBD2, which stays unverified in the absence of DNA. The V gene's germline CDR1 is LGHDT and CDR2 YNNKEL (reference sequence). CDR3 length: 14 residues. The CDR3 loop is CASSNILAPYEQYF.

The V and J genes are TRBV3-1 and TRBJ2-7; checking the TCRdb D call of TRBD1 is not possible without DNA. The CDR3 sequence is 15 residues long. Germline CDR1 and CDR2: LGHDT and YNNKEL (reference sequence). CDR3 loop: CASSQEGGGSYEQYF.

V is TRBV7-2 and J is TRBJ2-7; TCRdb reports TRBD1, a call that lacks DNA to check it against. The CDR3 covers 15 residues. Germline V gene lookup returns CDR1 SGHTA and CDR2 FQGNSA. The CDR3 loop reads CASSLERTGSYEQYF.

CDR3 protein: CSATDREAQPQHF. The V and J genes are TRBV20-1 and TRBJ1-5. The CDR3 has 13 amino acids. From germline, CDR1 is DFQATT and CDR2 SNEGSKA (reference sequence).

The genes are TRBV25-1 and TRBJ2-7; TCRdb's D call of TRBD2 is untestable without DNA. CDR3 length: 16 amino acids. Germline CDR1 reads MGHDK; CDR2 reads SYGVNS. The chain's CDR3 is CASSDQAGVSREEQYF.

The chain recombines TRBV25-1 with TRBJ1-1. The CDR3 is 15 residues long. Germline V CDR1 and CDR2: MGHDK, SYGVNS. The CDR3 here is CASSETLRDTWKPFF.

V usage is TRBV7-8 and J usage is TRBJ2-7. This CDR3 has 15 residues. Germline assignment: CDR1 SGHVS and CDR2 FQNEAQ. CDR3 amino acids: CASALLDSIGVEQYF. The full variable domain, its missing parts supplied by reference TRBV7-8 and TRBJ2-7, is GAGVSQSPRYKVAKRGQDVALRCDPISGHVSLFWYQQALGQGPEFLTYFQNEAQLDKSGLPSDRFFAERPEGSVSTLKIQRTQQEDSAVYLCASALLDSIGVEQYFGPGTRLTVT.

The CDR3 loop reads CAIRLTSGSYEQYF. The genes are TRBV10-3 and TRBJ2-7; the TCRdb call, TRBD2, lacks DNA for checking. Germline CDR1 ENHRY, CDR2 SYGVKD. This CDR3 has 14 amino acids.

The CDR3 is CAISELESTDTQYF. This chain uses TRBV10-3 with TRBJ2-3. Germline-derived CDR1 and CDR2 are ENHRY and SYGVKD. This CDR3 has 14 amino acids.

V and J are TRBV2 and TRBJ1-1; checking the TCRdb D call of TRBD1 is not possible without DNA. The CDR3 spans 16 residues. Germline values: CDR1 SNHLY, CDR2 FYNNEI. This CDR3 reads CASSPGQGKWYTEAFF.

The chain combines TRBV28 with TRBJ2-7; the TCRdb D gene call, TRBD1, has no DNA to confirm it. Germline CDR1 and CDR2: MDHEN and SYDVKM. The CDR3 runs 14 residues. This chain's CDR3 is CASSQQGVGYEQYF.

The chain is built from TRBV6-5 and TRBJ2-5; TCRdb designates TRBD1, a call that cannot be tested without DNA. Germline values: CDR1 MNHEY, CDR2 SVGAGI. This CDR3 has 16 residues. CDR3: CASSYAEPGQRKTQYF.

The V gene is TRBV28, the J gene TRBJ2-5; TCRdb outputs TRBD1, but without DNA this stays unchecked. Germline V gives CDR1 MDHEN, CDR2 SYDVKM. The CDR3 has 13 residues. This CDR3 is CASSFQGQETQYF.

CDR3 sequence: CASNLRDRETQYF. The rearrangement links TRBV7-9 to TRBJ2-5. Germline lookup yields CDR1 SEHNR and CDR2 FQNEAQ (reference sequence). The CDR3 sequence is 13 residues long. Combining the CDR3 with reference TRBV7-9 and TRBJ2-5 gives the whole variable domain DTGVSQNPRHKITKRGQNVTFRCDPISEHNRLYWYRQTLGQGPEFLTYFQNEAQLEKSRLLSDRFSAERPKGSFSTLEIQRTEQGDSAMYLCASNLRDRETQYFGPGTRLLVL.

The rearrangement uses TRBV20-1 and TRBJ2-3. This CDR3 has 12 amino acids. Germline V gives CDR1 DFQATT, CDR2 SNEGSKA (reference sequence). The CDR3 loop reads CSASRVTDTQYF.

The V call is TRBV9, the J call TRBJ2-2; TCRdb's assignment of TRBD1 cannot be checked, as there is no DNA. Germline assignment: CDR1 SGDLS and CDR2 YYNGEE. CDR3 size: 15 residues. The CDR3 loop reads CASSAMQGTTGELFF.

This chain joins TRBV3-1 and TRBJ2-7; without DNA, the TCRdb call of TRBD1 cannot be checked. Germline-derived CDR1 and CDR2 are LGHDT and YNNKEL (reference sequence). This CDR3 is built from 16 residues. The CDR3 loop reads CASSQGGDIRYYEQYF.

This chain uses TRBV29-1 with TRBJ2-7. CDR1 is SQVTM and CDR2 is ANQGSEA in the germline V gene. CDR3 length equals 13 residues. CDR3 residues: CSVEIRDGIDQYF.

CDR3: CSVEDWQGSGYEQYF. The chain carries TRBV29-1 and TRBJ2-7; lacking DNA, the TRBD1 call made by TCRdb goes unchecked. The germline CDR1 and CDR2 sequences are SQVTM and ANQGSEA. This CDR3 spans 15 amino acids.

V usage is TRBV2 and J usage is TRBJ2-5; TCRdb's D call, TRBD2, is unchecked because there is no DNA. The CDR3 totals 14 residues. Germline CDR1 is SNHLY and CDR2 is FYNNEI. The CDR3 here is CASRETSGKETQYF. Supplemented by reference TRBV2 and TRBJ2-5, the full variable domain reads EPEVTQTPSHQVTQMGQEVILRCVPISNHLYFYWYRQILGQKVEFLVSFYNNEISEKSEIFDDQFSVERPDGSNFTLKIRSTKLEDSAMYFCASRETSGKETQYFGPGTRLLVL.

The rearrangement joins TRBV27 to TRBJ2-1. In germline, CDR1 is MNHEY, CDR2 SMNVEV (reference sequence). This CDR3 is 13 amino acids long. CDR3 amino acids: CASSLTMYNEQFF.

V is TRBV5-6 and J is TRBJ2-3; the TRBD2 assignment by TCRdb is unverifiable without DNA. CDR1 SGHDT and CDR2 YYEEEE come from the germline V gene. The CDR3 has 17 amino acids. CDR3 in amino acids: CASHPPDWREWRDTQYF. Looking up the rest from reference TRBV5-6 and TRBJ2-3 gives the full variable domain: DAGVTQSPTHLIKTRGQQVTLRCSPKSGHDTVSWYQQALGQGPQFIFQYYEEEERQRGNFPDRFSGHQFPNYSSELNVNALLLGDSALYLCASHPPDWREWRDTQYFGPGTRLTVL.

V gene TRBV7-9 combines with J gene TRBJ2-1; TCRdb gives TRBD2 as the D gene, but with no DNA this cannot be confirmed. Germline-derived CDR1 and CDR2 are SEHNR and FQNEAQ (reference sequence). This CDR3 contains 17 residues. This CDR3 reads CASSLGLAGGPYNEQFF. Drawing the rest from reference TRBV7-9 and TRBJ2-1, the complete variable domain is DTGVSQNPRHKITKRGQNVTFRCDPISEHNRLYWYRQTLGQGPEFLTYFQNEAQLEKSRLLSDRFSAERPKGSFSTLEIQRTEQGDSAMYLCASSLGLAGGPYNEQFFGPGTRLTVL.